These 20 T cell receptor beta chains came from one sample sequenced in a study of T-cell reconstitution after alpha-beta-depleted transplantation in children. Unique molecular identifiers were used to barcode this TCRbeta library. TCRdb re-derived calls from the PCR reads in MiXCR, one entry per CDR3 protein. The sample lists approximately 210,000 distinct CDR3 sequences, 13% to 15% occurring once. The source material was PBMCs from the stem cell graft donor, sampled from the stem cell graft. The receptors stem from a human donor who donated a stem cell graft to a child with acute lymphoblastic leukemia.

This clonotype occurred many times. J is TRBJ2-7 and V is TRBV29-1; D is uncertain. Germline V gives CDR1 SQVTM, CDR2 ANQGSEA. V was trimmed by 6 bases and J by 1 base, leaving 13 bases between them. This CDR3 spans 13 amino acids. The DNA for the CDR3 is TGCAGCGTCGGTCGGGTCGGTTCCTACGAGCAGTACTTC. This codes for CSVGRVGSYEQYF.

This clonotype was seen many times. The V gene is TRBV7-9, the J gene TRBJ2-5, with D perhaps matching TRBD1 (5 bases). The CDR3 extends over 14 amino acids. V was trimmed by 5 bases and J by 6 bases, leaving 16 bases between them. The germline V gene encodes CDR1 SEHNR and CDR2 FQNEAQ (reference sequence). The CDR3 here is CASSPTARVQTQYF. The DNA of the CDR3 is TGTGCCAGCAGCCCAACTGCCAGGGTACAGACCCAGTACTTC.

The genes are TRBV7-2 and TRBJ2-1, with D perhaps TRBD1 or TRBD2 (5 bases each). The V end was cut by 2 bases, the J end by 2 bases, with 19 bases between. The CDR3 length is 18 residues. CDR1 is SGHTA, CDR2 FQGNSA, per germline. CDR3 amino acids: CASSLRLGASITYNEQFF. In nucleotides, the CDR3 is TGTGCCAGCAGCTTACGCCTCGGGGCTAGCATTACCTACAATGAGCAGTTCTTC.

At least ten counts were recorded for this clonotype. The J gene is TRBJ1-1, the V gene TRBV5-1, with 7 bases that match TRBD1. The trim removed 4 bases at V and 4 bases at J, leaving 7 bases unmatched. CDR1 SGHRS and CDR2 YFSETQ come from the germline V gene. The CDR3 sequence is 14 residues long. The CDR3 loop is CASSAQGTTTEAFF. CDR3 bases: TGCGCCAGCAGCGCACAGGGGACGACCACTGAAGCTTTCTTT.

This clonotype was detected only a few times. The chain has TRBV3-1 and TRBJ2-1; 10 bases fit TRBD2. This CDR3 has 16 residues. From germline, CDR1 is LGHDT and CDR2 YNNKEL (reference sequence). The junction had 11 bases not matched to a gene; V was cut back by 5 bases and J by 7 bases. The CDR3 sequence is CASSSLTGTSVNEQFF. For the CDR3, the DNA is TGTGCCAGCAGCTCCCTAACCGGGACTAGCGTTAATGAGCAGTTCTTC.

This clonotype was counted many times. The V and J genes are TRBV29-1 and TRBJ2-1; 12 bases align to TRBD2. The CDR3 extends over 14 amino acids. With 5 bases clipped from V and 5 bases from J, the junction kept 4 bases outside the gene matches. Per germline, CDR1 SQVTM and CDR2 ANQGSEA. CDR3: CSVSGLAGNNEQFF. The CDR3 nucleotides are TGCAGCGTTTCAGGACTAGCGGGGAACAATGAGCAGTTCTTC.

This clonotype showed up many times. The chain has TRBV9 and TRBJ2-2; 7 bases align to TRBD1. This CDR3 has 14 residues. Germline lookup yields CDR1 SGDLS and CDR2 YYNGEE. V dropped 2 bases and J dropped 7; count of bases not matched to a gene: 5. The CDR3 DNA follows: TGTGCCAGCAGCGTCAAGGGGGCAGGCGGGGAGCTGTTTTTT. Protein sequence: CASSVKGAGGELFF.

This clonotype was detected a few times. The chain couples TRBV11-2 to TRBJ1-1; 7 bases are a match to TRBD1. Trimming took 5 bases from V and 0 from J; bases not matched to a gene: 12. CDR3 length equals 17 residues. CDR1 is SGHAT, CDR2 FQNNGV, per germline. The chain's CDR3 is CASSTRGRDSMNTEAFF. CDR3 DNA: TGTGCCAGCAGCACTCGAGGGCGGGACAGTATGAACACTGAAGCTTTCTTT.

This clonotype was detected a few times. V gene TRBV6-1 combines with J gene TRBJ1-2; 7 bases fit TRBD1. The V gene's germline CDR1 is MNHNS and CDR2 SASEGT. The CDR3 spans 17 residues. V shed 6 bases and J 1 base; nucleotides not matched to a gene: 14. CDR3 in amino acids: CASRKLPGQSYNYGYTF. The CDR3 coding sequence is TGTGCCAGCAGAAAGCTCCCGGGACAGTCTTATAACTATGGCTACACCTTC.

The chain is built from TRBV5-1 and TRBJ2-1; D is tentatively TRBD1 or TRBD2 (5 bases each). The CDR3 extends over 16 amino acids. Germline loops: CDR1 SGHRS, CDR2 YFSETQ. Trimming cost V 0 bases and J 7 bases, with 17 bases left between them. The CDR3 sequence is CASSLAIDQWGNEQFF. The CDR3 nucleotides are TGCGCCAGCAGCTTGGCAATAGACCAGTGGGGGAATGAGCAGTTCTTC.

This clonotype occurred a few times. The chain couples TRBV5-4 to TRBJ1-1; no definite D call. Germline assignment: CDR1 SGHNT and CDR2 YYREEE (reference sequence). The V gene lost 0 bases and the J gene lost 4 bases, with 16 bases spanning the gap. This CDR3 region has 16 residues. CDR3 residues: CASSLAGFPLSTEAFF. CDR3 DNA sequence: TGTGCCAGCAGCTTGGCGGGGTTCCCGTTAAGCACTGAAGCTTTCTTT.

This clonotype was observed many times. The chain recombines TRBV20-1 with TRBJ2-1; D perhaps matches TRBD1 (5 bases). Germline CDR1 is DFQATT and CDR2 is SNEGSKA (reference sequence). This CDR3 is built from 13 residues. Deletions cut 3 bases from V and 6 bases from J, with 12 bases between. The CDR3 protein is CSARTNQGNEQFF. The CDR3 nucleotides are TGCAGTGCTAGGACCAACCAGGGCAATGAGCAGTTCTTC.

The chain combines TRBV5-1 with TRBJ2-2, with TRBD1 matching over 7 bases. After removal of 6 bases from V and 1 base from J, the junction contained 3 bases not matched to a gene. This CDR3 region has 14 residues. From germline, CDR1 is SGHRS and CDR2 YFSETQ. Written as DNA, the CDR3 is TGCGCCAGCAATCGACAGGGGAACACCGGGGAGCTGTTTTTT. This translates into CASNRQGNTGELFF.

This clonotype was counted at least ten times. V and J are TRBV5-1 and TRBJ2-7; 8 bases fit TRBD2. Germline V lookup: CDR1 SGHRS, CDR2 YFSETQ. The ends lost 4 bases at V and 4 bases at J; junction bases unmatched: 7. CDR3 length: 14 residues. The CDR3 sequence is CASSTSGGVYEQYF. The CDR3 region has the DNA TGCGCCAGCAGCACGAGCGGGGGTGTTTACGAGCAGTACTTC.

There are a few counts of this clonotype. The chain has TRBV6-5 and TRBJ2-1, with TRBD2 identical over 8 bases. The CDR3 is made up of 16 amino acids. V trimming: 5 bases; J trimming: 1 base; junction bases outside the gene matches: 7. Germline CDR1 and CDR2: MNHEY and SVGAGI. CDR3 residues: CASSSKSGRSYNEQFF. The CDR3 DNA reads as TGTGCCAGCAGTAGCAAAAGCGGGAGATCCTACAATGAGCAGTTCTTC.

This clonotype was seen many times. This rearrangement joins TRBV18 to TRBJ2-5; TRBD2 aligns across 12 bases. Germline CDR1 and CDR2: KGHSH and LQKENI. V dropped 3 bases and J dropped 1; count of bases not matched to a gene: 6. The length of the CDR3 is 17 residues. The CDR3 region is CASSPRTSGRFQETQYF. The CDR3 DNA sequence: TGTGCCAGCTCACCGAGAACTAGCGGGAGGTTCCAAGAGACCCAGTACTTC.

This clonotype was counted many times. The V and J genes are TRBV20-1 and TRBJ2-7, with D uncertain. Germline V gives CDR1 DFQATT, CDR2 SNEGSKA (reference sequence). The V gene lost 1 base and the J gene lost 1 base, with 14 bases spanning the gap. This CDR3 is 15 amino acids long. CDR3 sequence: CSARGRLVGSYEQYF. The DNA of the CDR3 is TGCAGTGCTAGAGGCCGGCTAGTAGGGTCCTACGAGCAGTACTTC.

This clonotype was seen ten or more times. The J gene is TRBJ2-1, the V gene TRBV7-6; a weak D match, TRBD2 (6 bases). Trimming shortened V by 5 bases and J by 8 bases, and 19 bases separated the two germline ends. Germline V gives CDR1 SGHVS, CDR2 FNYEAQ. The CDR3 consists of 15 residues. The CDR3 nucleotides read TGTGCCAGCAGCCTCCCAGAGGTTAGGAGGGATGAGCAGTTCTTC. This codes for CASSLPEVRRDEQFF.

CDR3 bases: TGTGCCAGCAACCGGAACCACCCGTCAGAGACCCAGTACTTC. Its translation: CASNRNHPSETQYF. The rearrangement joins TRBV27 to TRBJ2-5; D not certain. V lost 7 bases, J lost 4 bases, and 16 bases lay in between. CDR3 length: 14 residues. Germline V gene data show CDR1 as MNHEY and CDR2 as SMNVEV (reference sequence).

This clonotype was observed at least ten times. Written as DNA, the CDR3 is TGCAGTGCCGTCGGAGCGCTAGCCAAAAACATTCAGTACTTC. Its translation is CSAVGALAKNIQYF. V gene TRBV20-1 combines with J gene TRBJ2-4; D gene uncertain. The germline V and J ends were trimmed by 6 bases and 0 bases, with 12 bases remaining between them. This CDR3 has 14 amino acids. CDR1 and CDR2 (germline): DFQATT, SNEGSKA (reference sequence).